Each of the 5 T cell receptor beta chains below was sequenced from the same sample in a study of cytomegalovirus exposure and HLA in healthy donors. Primers included in the PCR were 60 Vbeta and 13 Jbeta primers. Assay used: immunoSEQ multiplex PCR; TCRdb lists only in-frame clones, some missing. Seen here are around 170,000 clones, more than 75% observed once, and the top ten hold 1.4%. The sequenced material came from PBMCs. The receptors shown here come from a male donor in good health and CMV-seronegative.

This rearrangement joins TRBV27 to TRBJ2-1, with TRBD2 matching 11 bases. Germline CDR1 reads MNHEY; CDR2 reads SMNVEV (reference sequence). After removal of 6 bases from V and 4 bases from J, the junction contained 5 bases not matched to a gene. The CDR3 has 15 amino acids. CDR3 DNA sequence: TGTGCCAGCAGCCTCAGACTAGCGGGATACAATGAGCAGTTCTTC. It translates to CASSLRLAGYNEQFF.

To note about this clone: Other DNA sequences in the same sample also yield this CDR3. The V gene is TRBV7-9, the J gene TRBJ1-2; no definite D call. The CDR3 has 14 residues. With 2 bases removed from V and 4 bases from J, the gap between germline ends came to 11 bases. Germline CDR1 reads SEHNR; CDR2 reads FQNEAQ (reference sequence). The chain's CDR3 is CASSLRRDSYGYTF. In nucleotides, the CDR3 is TGTGCCAGCAGCTTACGGAGGGATTCCTATGGCTACACCTTC.

V is TRBV6-6 and J is TRBJ2-7, with TRBD2 identical over 11 bases. J lost 1 base, V lost 6 bases, and 8 bases had no gene match. Looked up from germline, CDR1 is MNHNY and CDR2 is SVGAGI (reference sequence). CDR3 size: 16 residues. CDR3 sequence (DNA): TGTGCCAGCAGCTCCTCCGGGACTAGCGGTTCCTACGAGCAGTACTTC. Translating gives CASSSSGTSGSYEQYF.

The rearrangement joins TRBV14 to TRBJ2-5; D not certain. This CDR3 contains 12 residues. Germline V gives CDR1 SGHDN, CDR2 FVKESK. Trimming cost V 0 bases and J 5 bases, with 4 bases left between them. CDR3 in DNA: TGTGCCAGCAGCCAAGATGCGGAGACCCAGTACTTC. Protein: CASSQDAETQYF.

This clone was seen just once. This sequence joins TRBV5-1 and TRBJ1-2, with 7 bases lining up with TRBD1. Germline loops: CDR1 SGHRS, CDR2 YFSETQ. The ends lost 4 bases at V and 1 base at J; junction bases unmatched: 7. The CDR3 extends over 15 amino acids. The CDR3 here is CASSPHRGHNYGYTF. CDR3 DNA: TGCGCCAGCAGCCCCCACAGGGGCCATAACTATGGCTACACCTTC.